This paragraph covers one TCR beta chain sequence. What it binds is unknown. Genes and germline are mouse. From the germline J gene comes the end of the CDR3, since the read stops 1 residue before it. Repertoires were generated with immunoSEQ multiplex PCR, while TCRdb's copy carries only in-frame clones and drops some. The table has under 8,000 clones, 40% to 50% seen once. Regarding time point: mouse harvest day 7 after allogeneic transplant. The graft held 10^6 splenic CD5+ T cells and 10^7 T-cell-depleted bone marrow cells. Tissues came from B6→BALB/c major-mismatch GVHD mice at day 7 or 14. The CDR3 covers 13 residues. Germline CDR1 and CDR2: KGHTA and FQNQQP. This sample is part of a study of tissue T cells after allogeneic stem cell transplantation. Points from the study as a whole: Anatomically similar tissues had similar TCR repertoires within each patient.

This clonotype was sampled from a female BALB/c mouse given C57BL/6 T cells with graft-versus-host disease after an allogeneic hematopoietic cell transplant. The chain has TRBV23 and TRBJ2-4; TRBD2 is the table's D call, not checked against the DNA. Material: gut tissue. The DNA read from the CDR3 is TGCTCCAGCAGTCAATCTGGGGAAAACACCTTGTAC. Protein sequence: CSSSQSGENTLY. The CDR3 as a whole reads CSSSQSGENTLYF.